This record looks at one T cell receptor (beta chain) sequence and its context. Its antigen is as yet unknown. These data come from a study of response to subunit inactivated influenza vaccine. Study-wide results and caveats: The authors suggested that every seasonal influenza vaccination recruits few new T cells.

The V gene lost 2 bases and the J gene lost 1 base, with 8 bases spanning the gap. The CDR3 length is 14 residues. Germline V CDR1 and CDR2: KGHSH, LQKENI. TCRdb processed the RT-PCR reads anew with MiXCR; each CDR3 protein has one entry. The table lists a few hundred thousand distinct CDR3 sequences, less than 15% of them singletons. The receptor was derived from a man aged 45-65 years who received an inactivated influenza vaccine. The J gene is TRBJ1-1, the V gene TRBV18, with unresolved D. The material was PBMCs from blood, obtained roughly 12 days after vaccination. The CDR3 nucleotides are TGTGCCAGCTCACCAGTGGACGGGAACACTGAAGCTTTCTTT. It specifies CASSPVDGNTEAFF.